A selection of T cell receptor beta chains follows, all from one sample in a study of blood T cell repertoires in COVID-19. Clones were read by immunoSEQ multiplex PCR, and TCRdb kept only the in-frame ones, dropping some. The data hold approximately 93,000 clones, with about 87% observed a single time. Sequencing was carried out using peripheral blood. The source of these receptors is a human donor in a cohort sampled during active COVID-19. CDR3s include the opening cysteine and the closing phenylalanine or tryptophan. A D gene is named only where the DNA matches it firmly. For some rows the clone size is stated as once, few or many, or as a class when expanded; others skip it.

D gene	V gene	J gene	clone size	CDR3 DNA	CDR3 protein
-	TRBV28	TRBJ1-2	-	TGTGCCAGCAGTTTATGGCCTGCCCAGGGCTACACCTTC	CASSLWPAQGYTF
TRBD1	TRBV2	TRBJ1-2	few	TGTGCCAGCAGCGAGACAGGGGACTCCTATGGCTACACCTTC	CASSETGDSYGYTF
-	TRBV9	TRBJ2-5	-	TGTGCCAGCAGCGCATCTGGAGGGACCCAGTACTTC	CASSASGGTQYF
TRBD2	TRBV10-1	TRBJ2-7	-	TGCGCCAGCAGCCGACTAGCGGGTTCTTACGAGCAGTACTTC	CASSRLAGSYEQYF
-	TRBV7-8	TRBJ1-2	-	TGTGCCAGCAGCCCGGGGGGACGGGGCTACACCTTC	CASSPGGRGYTF
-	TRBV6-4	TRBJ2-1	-	TGTGCCAGCAGGCGAGCGGAGAGCTCCTACAATGAGCAGTTCTTC	CASRRAESSYNEQFF
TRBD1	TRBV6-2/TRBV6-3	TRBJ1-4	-	TGTGCCAGCAGTTGGGACAGGCAAGGTGAAAAACTGTTTTTT	CASSWDRQGEKLFF
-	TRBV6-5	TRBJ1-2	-	TGTGCCAGCCTATTGCACGACTATGGCTACACCTTC	CASLLHDYGYTF
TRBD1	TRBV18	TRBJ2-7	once	TGTGCCAGCTCACCGACAGGGGGTACCTACGAGCAGTACTTC	CASSPTGGTYEQYF
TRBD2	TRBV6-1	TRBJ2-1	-	TGTGCCAGCAGTGAAGTAGCTAGCGGGAATGATGAGCAGTTCTTC	CASSEVASGNDEQFF
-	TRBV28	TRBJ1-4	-	TGTGCCAGCAGTCCCCCGGGTAGGGGTAATGAAAAACTGTTTTTT	CASSPPGRGNEKLFF
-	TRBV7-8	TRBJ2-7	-	TGTGCCAGCAGCTCTCAGGGTCCAGCGGGCCGTAGCTCCTACGAGCAGTACTTC	CASSSQGPAGRSSYEQYF
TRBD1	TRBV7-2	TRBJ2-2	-	TGTGCCAGCAGCTTAGCCGACCCAGGGACAGGGGGCGTGGGTGGAGAACCCAAGGAGCTGTTTTTT	CASSLADPGTGGVGGEPKELFF
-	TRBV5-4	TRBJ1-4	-	TGTGCCAGCAGCTTGGACGGTAATGAAAAACTGTTTTTT	CASSLDGNEKLFF
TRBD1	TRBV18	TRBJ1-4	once	TGTGCCAGCTCACCCCCGGACAGGGGAAAACTGTTTTTT	CASSPPDRGKLFF
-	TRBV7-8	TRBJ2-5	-	TGTGCCAGCAGCTTAGCCGAAGAGACCCAGTACTTC	CASSLAEETQYF
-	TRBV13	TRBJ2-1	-	TGTGCCAGCAGCTTATGGGGCCTACCGGACAATGAGCAGTTCTTC	CASSLWGLPDNEQFF
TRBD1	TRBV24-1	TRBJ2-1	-	TGTGCCACCAGAGGACAGGGGGCGGACAATGAGCAGTTCTTC	CATRGQGADNEQFF
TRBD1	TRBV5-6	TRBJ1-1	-	TGTGCCAGCAGCGGGACAGGGGGCTACACTGAAGCTTTCTTT	CASSGTGGYTEAFF
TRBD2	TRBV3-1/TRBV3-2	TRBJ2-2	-	TGTGCCAGCAGCCTAGGACTAGCGGACGGGGGCGGGGAGCTGTTTTTT	CASSLGLADGGGELFF
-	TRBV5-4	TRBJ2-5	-	TGTGCCAGCAGCCTGGCCCCAGGAGGGGACCAGACCCAGTACTTC	CASSLAPGGDQTQYF
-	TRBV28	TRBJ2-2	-	TGTGCCAGCAGGATCCTCTCAGGTGGTAGCACCGGGGAGCTGTTTTTT	CASRILSGGSTGELFF
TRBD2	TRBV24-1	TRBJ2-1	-	TGTGCCACCAGTGACACCCTAGCGGGCAATGAGCAGTTCTTC	CATSDTLAGNEQFF
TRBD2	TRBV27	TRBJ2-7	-	TGTGCCAGCAGTCTTAGCGGGAAGTCCTACGAGCAGTACTTC	CASSLSGKSYEQYF
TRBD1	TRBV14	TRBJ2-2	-	TGTGCCAGCAGCCAATATTCCGGGACAGGGGGCACCGGGGAGCTGTTTTTT	CASSQYSGTGGTGELFF
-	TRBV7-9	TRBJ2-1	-	TGTGCCAGCAGCTTACTTGGACTCGCGGACGAGCAGTTCTTC	CASSLLGLADEQFF
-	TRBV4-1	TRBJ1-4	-	TGCGCCAGCAGCCAAGAGAGGGAAAAACTGTTTTTT	CASSQEREKLFF
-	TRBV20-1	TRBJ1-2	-	TGCAGTGCTCAGAACTATGGCTACACCTTC	CSAQNYGYTF
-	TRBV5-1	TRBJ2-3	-	TGCGCCAGCAGCTTGGGGCGGCCCACAGATACGCAGTATTTT	CASSLGRPTDTQYF
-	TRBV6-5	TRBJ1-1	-	TGTGCCAGCGGGGGGGGAAAAGACACTGAAGCTTTCTTT	CASGGGKDTEAFF